These T cell receptor beta chains were read from a single sample in a study of shared clonotypes between healthy human individuals. Generated by immunoSEQ multiplex PCR, the TCRdb table keeps only in-frame clones and is missing some. Here the sample spans over 800,000 clones, about 92% being singletons. What was sequenced was naive CD8+ T cells sorted from blood. All receptors come from a man aged 25-40 years in good health. CDR3s include the opening cysteine and the closing phenylalanine or tryptophan. D genes are given only for firm matches. Only part of the rows carry a size: once, few, many, or a class if the clone is expanded.

D,V,J,size,DNA,CDR3
-,TRBV15,TRBJ2-3,-,TGTGCCACCAGCCGAGGAGCGAGCGCCGATACGCAGTATTTT,CATSRGASADTQYF
-,TRBV6-1,TRBJ2-3,-,TGTGCCAGCAGTGAAGCGCAGTTGTCGGATACGCAGTATTTT,CASSEAQLSDTQYF
-,TRBV7-2,TRBJ2-1,-,TGTGCCAGCAGCCCTTGGAGGGCCGCCTCCTACAATGAGCAGTTCTTC,CASSPWRAASYNEQFF
-,TRBV11-2,TRBJ1-2,-,TGTGCCAGCAGCTTCGACGGTTCTAACTATGGCTACACCTTC,CASSFDGSNYGYTF
TRBD2,TRBV9,TRBJ2-7,-,TGTGCCAGCAGCTTCGCTAGCGGCTCCTACGAGCAGTACTTC,CASSFASGSYEQYF
-,TRBV29-1,TRBJ1-4,-,TGCAGCGTTGTGGACCCAACTAATGAAAAACTGTTTTTT,CSVVDPTNEKLFF
TRBD2,TRBV9,TRBJ2-3,-,TGTGCCAGCAGCGTAGGGACAGCGGGAGTGACAGATACGCAGTATTTT,CASSVGTAGVTDTQYF
-,TRBV27,TRBJ2-2,-,TGTGCCAGCAGTTTTCCCCCTGCCGGGGAGCTGTTTTTT,CASSFPPAGELFF
-,TRBV2,TRBJ1-1,once,TGTGCCAGCAGTGATGGCAGGAACACTGAAGCTTTCTTT,CASSDGRNTEAFF
-,TRBV6-5,TRBJ1-1,-,TGTGCCAGCAGCCCCGTGACCGGAGAGGCTGAAGCTTTCTTT,CASSPVTGEAEAFF